The 20 T cell receptor beta chains listed next were all sequenced from one sample in a study of graft-versus-host responses after intestinal transplantation. The assay was immunoSEQ multiplex PCR, and TCRdb's table has in-frame clones only and misses some. The sample includes some 62,000 clones, more than 85% of them seen just once. No antigens are known for them. Specimen: unstimulated CD8+ T cells sorted from spleen or lymph node cells, collected before transplant. The source is a human donor who was the organ donor for an intestinal transplant.

J is TRBJ1-2 and V is TRBV6-1; D not resolved. The CDR3 is 11 residues long. Germline lookup yields CDR1 MNHNS and CDR2 SASEGT. The ends were cut back, 10 bases at V and 4 bases at J, with 10 bases in the middle. In nucleotides, the CDR3 is TGTGCCATCTACCGTGGCTATGGCTACACCTTC. Protein sequence: CAIYRGYGYTF.

CDR3 DNA: TGTGCCAGCAGCTTCACGTCTAGCCGGGAGCTGTTTTTT. Protein: CASSFTSSRELFF. The chain joins TRBV7-8 to TRBJ2-2, with D perhaps TRBD2 (5 bases). From germline, CDR1 is SGHVS and CDR2 FQNEAQ. The CDR3 length is 13 residues. Between the trimmed V and J ends, which lost 3 bases and 9 bases, there was a span of 11 bases.

The chain joins TRBV6-5 to TRBJ1-2; 7 bases line up with TRBD1. The CDR3 totals 15 residues. After removal of 4 bases from V and 3 bases from J, the junction contained 8 bases not matched to a gene. Germline V CDR1 and CDR2: MNHEY, SVGAGI. CDR3 sequence: CASSSKQGIDYGYTF. The DNA of the CDR3 is TGTGCCAGCAGTTCGAAACAGGGGATTGACTATGGCTACACCTTC.

This rearrangement joins TRBV6-1 to TRBJ2-5; the D gene is possibly TRBD2 (6 bases). The CDR3 contains 15 residues. The ends were cut back, 3 bases at V and 1 base at J, with 12 bases in the middle. The V gene's germline CDR1 is MNHNS and CDR2 SASEGT. The CDR3 bases are TGTGCCAGCAGTGAGTACCTAGCGAGCCAAGAGACCCAGTACTTC. It is translated as CASSEYLASQETQYF.

This chain links TRBV21-1 with TRBJ2-1; the table gives TRBD1 as D, unverified against the DNA. TRBV21-1 is a recognized pseudogene. The CDR3 is 15 amino acids. This CDR3 is CASSKARGSYNEQFF. The CDR3 DNA is TGTGCCAGCAGCAAAGCCAGGGGGAGTTACAATGAGCAGTTCTTC.

The V call is TRBV19, the J call TRBJ2-7; 7 nucleotides align to TRBD2. The CDR3 totals 13 residues. V shed 9 bases, J shed 1 base, and the junction held 6 bases outside the gene matches. Germline loops: CDR1 LNHDA, CDR2 SQIVND (reference sequence). In DNA, the CDR3 is TGTGCCAGCGGGCGGCGGGAGTCCTACGAGCAGTACTTC. Translated, it gives CASGRRESYEQYF.

The chain carries TRBV7-8 and TRBJ2-1, with 8 bases that match TRBD2. The V and J ends lost 5 bases and 10 bases, in that order; junction bases with no gene match: 19. The CDR3 totals 17 residues. Looked up from germline, CDR1 is SGHVS and CDR2 is FQNEAQ. The CDR3 coding sequence is TGTGCCAGCAGCCCTGGACCAGCGGGAGTTTCGGTCGGGGAGCAGTTCTTC. It codes for CASSPGPAGVSVGEQFF. The variable domain in full, completed from reference TRBV7-8 and TRBJ2-1, reads GAGVSQSPRYKVAKRGQDVALRCDPISGHVSLFWYQQALGQGPEFLTYFQNEAQLDKSGLPSDRFFAERPEGSVSTLKIQRTQQEDSAVYLCASSPGPAGVSVGEQFFGPGTRLTVL.

The chain uses TRBV21-1 and TRBJ2-7; TRBD2 was called by the table and not checked on the DNA. TRBV21-1 is recorded as a pseudogene. The CDR3 loop spans 16 amino acids. This CDR3 reads CASSSISGGLGYEQYF. The CDR3 region has the DNA TGTGCCAGCAGCTCGATCTCCGGGGGATTGGGCTACGAGCAGTACTTC.

The V gene is TRBV2, the J gene TRBJ1-5; TRBD1 matches 9 bases. V dropped 6 bases and J dropped 7; count of bases not matched to a gene: 10. Germline CDR1 and CDR2: SNHLY and FYNNEI. The CDR3 loop spans 15 amino acids. The CDR3 bases are TGTGCCAGCAGAGAGGGACAGGGAGTCTGGCAGCCCCAGCATTTT. Translated: CASREGQGVWQPQHF.

The chain combines TRBV2 with TRBJ2-6; D call uncertain. This CDR3 has 14 residues. Trimming removed 8 bases from V and 2 bases from J, with 10 bases in between. Germline V lookup: CDR1 SNHLY, CDR2 FYNNEI. The CDR3 DNA sequence: TGTGCCAGCCGGTACGTGGCTGGGGCCAACGTCCTGACTTTC. It is translated as CASRYVAGANVLTF. Complete variable domain (other parts from reference TRBV2 and TRBJ2-6): EPEVTQTPSHQVTQMGQEVILRCVPISNHLYFYWYRQILGQKVEFLVSFYNNEISEKSEIFDDQFSVERPDGSNFTLKIRSTKLEDSAMYFCASRYVAGANVLTFGAGSRLTVL.

This clone was found a few times. The J gene is TRBJ1-1, the V gene TRBV19; no clear D gene. In germline, CDR1 is LNHDA, CDR2 SQIVND (reference sequence). Trimming left V 5 bases short and J 8 bases short, with 12 bases between. This CDR3 has 12 amino acids. This CDR3 is CASSFTGNEAFF. CDR3 sequence (DNA): TGTGCCAGTAGTTTCACCGGGAACGAAGCTTTCTTT.

The chain carries TRBV9 and TRBJ2-7; 7 nucleotides line up with TRBD1. Germline CDR1 SGDLS, CDR2 YYNGEE. V lost 0 bases and J lost 2; bases outside the gene matches: 2. The CDR3 has 14 residues. CDR3: CASSVGDSPYEQYF. CDR3 coding DNA: TGTGCCAGCAGCGTAGGGGACAGTCCCTACGAGCAGTACTTC.

The chain has TRBV6-4 and TRBJ2-5; 10 bases map to TRBD1. Germline CDR1 reads MRHNA; CDR2 reads SNTAGT. The V gene end was trimmed by 6 bases and the J gene end by 2 bases; junction bases not matched to a gene: 6. This CDR3 region has 15 residues. CDR3 region: CASSPRQGAQETQYF. In nucleotides, the CDR3 is TGTGCCAGCAGCCCCAGACAGGGGGCTCAAGAGACCCAGTACTTC.

This clone was counted a single time. The chain links TRBV30 to TRBJ2-3; TRBD1 might be the D (6 bases). Germline V gene lookup returns CDR1 GTSNPN and CDR2 SVGIG (reference sequence). The V end lost 2 bases, the J end lost 0 bases, and 12 bases lay between the germline ends. The CDR3 has 15 amino acids. CDR3 DNA: TGTGCCTGGAGTTACACAGGGACAAGCACAGATACGCAGTATTTT. It translates to CAWSYTGTSTDTQYF.

V and J are TRBV19 and TRBJ2-3; TRBD2 agrees at 7 bases. With 10 bases clipped from V and 2 bases from J, the junction kept 6 bases outside the gene matches. The CDR3 is 13 residues long. Germline CDR1 and CDR2: LNHDA and SQIVND (reference sequence). The CDR3 sequence: CATIAGPTDTQYF. The CDR3 DNA reads TGTGCCACTATAGCGGGCCCCACAGATACGCAGTATTTT.

This clone came up once. The chain links TRBV30 to TRBJ2-5; a weak D match, TRBD1 (6 bases). The closer fit of TRBJ2-7 to the DNA end suggests the J call may be wrong. CDR3 length equals 13 residues. Germline CDR1 and CDR2: GTSNPN and SVGIG (reference sequence). As DNA, the CDR3 is TGTGCCTGGAGACCACAGGGAACCTACGAGCAGTACTTC. This translates into CAWRPQGTYEQYF.

This clone has a handful of counts. Written as DNA, the CDR3 is TGCGCCAGCAGCCAAGGGGGGGACCCCCGGTACGAGCAGTACTTC. It translates to CASSQGGDPRYEQYF. The V call is TRBV4-1, the J call TRBJ2-7; D possibly corresponds to TRBD2 (6 bases). V lost 1 base and J 4 bases, leaving 14 bases between the germline ends. CDR3 length: 15 residues. CDR1 MGHRA and CDR2 YSYEKL come from the germline V gene.

The chain carries TRBV18 and TRBJ2-7, with TRBD1 matching over 7 bases. The V gene end was trimmed by 2 bases and the J gene end by 0 bases; junction bases not matched to a gene: 10. The CDR3 sequence is 17 residues long. CDR1 is KGHSH, CDR2 LQKENI, per germline. The CDR3 spells CASSPMDRPPSSYEQYF. The CDR3, as DNA: TGTGCCAGCTCACCAATGGACAGGCCACCAAGCTCCTACGAGCAGTACTTC.

The chain couples TRBV25-1 to TRBJ2-2; the D is unclear. Trimming took off 1 base at V and 3 bases at J, with 15 bases between the two ends. CDR3 length equals 17 residues. Germline V lookup: CDR1 MGHDK, CDR2 SYGVNS. The CDR3 protein is CASSEFPQTRDTGELFF. CDR3 DNA: TGTGCCAGCAGTGAATTTCCCCAAACACGGGACACCGGGGAGCTGTTTTTT. Full variable domain (outside the CDR3, taken from reference TRBV25-1 and TRBJ2-2): EADIYQTPRYLVIGTGKKITLECSQTMGHDKMYWYQQDPGMELHLIHYSYGVNSTEKGDLSSESTVSRIRTEHFPLTLESARPSHTSQYLCASSEFPQTRDTGELFFGEGSRLTVL.

The table lists this clone with a few counts. The genes are TRBV2 and TRBJ1-2; D is possibly TRBD1 (5 bases). V shed 0 bases and J shed 2 bases, with 19 bases lying between them. Germline V gene data show CDR1 as SNHLY and CDR2 as FYNNEI. The CDR3 covers 18 residues. The CDR3 region has the DNA TGTGCCAGCAGTGAAGCGGAGGGGTTAGCCCGCCCCAACTATGGCTACACCTTC. Translating it yields CASSEAEGLARPNYGYTF.